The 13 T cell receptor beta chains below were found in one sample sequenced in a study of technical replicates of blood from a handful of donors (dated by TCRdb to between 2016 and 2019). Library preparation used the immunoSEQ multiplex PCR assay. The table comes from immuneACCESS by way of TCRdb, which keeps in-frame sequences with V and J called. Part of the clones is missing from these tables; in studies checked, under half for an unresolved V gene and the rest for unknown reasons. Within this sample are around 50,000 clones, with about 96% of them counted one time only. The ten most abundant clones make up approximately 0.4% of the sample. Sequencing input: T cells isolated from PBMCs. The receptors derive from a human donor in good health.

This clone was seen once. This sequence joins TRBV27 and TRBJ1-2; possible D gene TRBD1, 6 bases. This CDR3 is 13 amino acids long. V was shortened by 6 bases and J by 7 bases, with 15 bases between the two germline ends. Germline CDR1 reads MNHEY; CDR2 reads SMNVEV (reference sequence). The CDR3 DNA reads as TGTGCCAGCAGACTAACAGGGATATCTGGCTACACCTTC. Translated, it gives CASRLTGISGYTF.

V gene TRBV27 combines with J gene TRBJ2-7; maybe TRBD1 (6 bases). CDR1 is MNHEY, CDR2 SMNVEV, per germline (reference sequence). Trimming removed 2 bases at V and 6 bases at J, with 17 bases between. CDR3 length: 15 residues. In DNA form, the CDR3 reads TGTGCCAGCAGTTTAGGGTCCACAGGGACCGGCGAGCAGTACTTC. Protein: CASSLGSTGTGEQYF.

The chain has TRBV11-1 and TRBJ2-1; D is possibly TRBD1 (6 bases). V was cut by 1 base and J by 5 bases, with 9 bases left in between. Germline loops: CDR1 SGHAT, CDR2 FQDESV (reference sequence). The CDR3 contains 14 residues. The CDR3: CASSLGSGDNEQFF. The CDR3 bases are TGTGCCAGCAGCTTAGGATCAGGGGACAATGAGCAGTTCTTC.

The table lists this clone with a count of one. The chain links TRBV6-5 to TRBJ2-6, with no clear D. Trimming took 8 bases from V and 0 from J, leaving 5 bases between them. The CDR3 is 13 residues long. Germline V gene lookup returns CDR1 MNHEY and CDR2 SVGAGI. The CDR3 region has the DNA TGTGCCAGCGGGCTCTCTGGGGCCAACGTCCTGACTTTC. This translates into CASGLSGANVLTF.

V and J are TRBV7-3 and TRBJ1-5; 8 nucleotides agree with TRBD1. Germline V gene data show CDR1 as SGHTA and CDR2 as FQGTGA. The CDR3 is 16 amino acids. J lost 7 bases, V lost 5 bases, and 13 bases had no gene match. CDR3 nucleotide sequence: TGTGCCAGCAGCGGTGTGAGTCAGGGGGCTGGGCAGCCCCAGCATTTT. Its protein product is CASSGVSQGAGQPQHF.

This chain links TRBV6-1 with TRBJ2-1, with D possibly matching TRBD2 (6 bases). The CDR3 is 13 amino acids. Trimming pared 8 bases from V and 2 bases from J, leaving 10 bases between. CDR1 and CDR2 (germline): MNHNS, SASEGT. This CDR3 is CASLGGPYNEQFF. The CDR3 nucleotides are TGTGCCAGCTTGGGAGGCCCCTACAATGAGCAGTTCTTC.

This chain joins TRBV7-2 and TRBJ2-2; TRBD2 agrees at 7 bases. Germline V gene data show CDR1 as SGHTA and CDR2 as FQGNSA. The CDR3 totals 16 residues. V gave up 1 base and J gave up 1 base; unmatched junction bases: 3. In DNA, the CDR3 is TGTGCCAGCAGCTTAGACGGGGGGAAGAACACCGGGGAGCTGTTTTTT. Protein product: CASSLDGGKNTGELFF.

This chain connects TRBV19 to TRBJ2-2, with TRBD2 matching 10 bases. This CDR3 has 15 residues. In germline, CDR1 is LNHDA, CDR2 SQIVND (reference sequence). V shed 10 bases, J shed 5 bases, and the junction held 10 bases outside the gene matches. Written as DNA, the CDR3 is TGTGCCATGCGGGCCCCTAGCGGGAGTACCGGGGAGCTGTTTTTT. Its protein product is CAMRAPSGSTGELFF.

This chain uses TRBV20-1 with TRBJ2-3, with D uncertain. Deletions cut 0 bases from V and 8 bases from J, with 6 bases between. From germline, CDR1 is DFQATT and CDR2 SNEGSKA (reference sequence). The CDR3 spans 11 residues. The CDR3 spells CSARDPGTQYF. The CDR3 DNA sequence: TGCAGTGCTAGAGATCCCGGTACGCAGTATTTT.

The CDR3 region is CASSTQGLSNQPQHF. The CDR3 bases are TGTGCCAGCAGCACACAGGGGCTAAGCAATCAGCCCCAGCATTTT. The V gene is TRBV7-9, the J gene TRBJ1-5; 7 nucleotides agree with TRBD1. CDR1 and CDR2 from the germline V gene are SEHNR and FQNEAQ (reference sequence). CDR3 length: 15 residues. With 5 bases clipped from V and 1 base from J, the junction kept 5 bases outside the gene matches.

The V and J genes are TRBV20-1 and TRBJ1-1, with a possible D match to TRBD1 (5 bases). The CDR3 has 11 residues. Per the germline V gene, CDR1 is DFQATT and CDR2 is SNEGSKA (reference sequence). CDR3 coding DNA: TGCAGGGGGGAGGGTTTCACTGAAGCTTTCTTT. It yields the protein CRGEGFTEAFF.

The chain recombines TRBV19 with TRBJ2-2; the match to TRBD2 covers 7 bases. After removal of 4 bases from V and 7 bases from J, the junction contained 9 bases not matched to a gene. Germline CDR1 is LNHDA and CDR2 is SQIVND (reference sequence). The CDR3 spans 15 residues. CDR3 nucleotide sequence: TGTGCCAGTAGTACACTAGGACTAGGAGTCGGGGAGCTGTTTTTT. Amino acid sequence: CASSTLGLGVGELFF. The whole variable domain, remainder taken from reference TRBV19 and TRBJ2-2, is DGGITQSPKYLFRKEGQNVTLSCEQNLNHDAMYWYRQDPGQGLRLIYYSQIVNDFQKGDIAEGYSVSREKKESFPLTVTSAQKNPTAFYLCASSTLGLGVGELFFGEGSRLTVL.

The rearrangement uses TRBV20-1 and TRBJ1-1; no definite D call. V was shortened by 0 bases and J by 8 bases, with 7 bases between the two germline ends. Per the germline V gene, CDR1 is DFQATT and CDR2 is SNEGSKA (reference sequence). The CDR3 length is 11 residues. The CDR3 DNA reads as TGCAGTGCTAGAGATCTCAGAGAAGCTTTCTTT. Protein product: CSARDLREAFF.